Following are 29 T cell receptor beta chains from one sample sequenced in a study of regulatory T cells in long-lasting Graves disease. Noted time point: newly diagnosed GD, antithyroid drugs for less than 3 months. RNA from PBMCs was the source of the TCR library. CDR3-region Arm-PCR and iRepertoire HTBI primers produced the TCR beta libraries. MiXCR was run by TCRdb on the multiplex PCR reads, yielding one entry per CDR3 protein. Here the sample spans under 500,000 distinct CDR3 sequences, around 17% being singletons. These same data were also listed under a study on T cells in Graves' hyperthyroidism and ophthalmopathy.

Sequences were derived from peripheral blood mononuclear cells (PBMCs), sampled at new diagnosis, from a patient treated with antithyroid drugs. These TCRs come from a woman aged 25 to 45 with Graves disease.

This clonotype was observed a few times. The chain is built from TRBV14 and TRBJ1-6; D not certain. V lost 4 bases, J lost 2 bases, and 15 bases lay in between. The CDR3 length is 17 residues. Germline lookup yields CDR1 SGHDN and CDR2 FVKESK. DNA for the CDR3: TGTGCCAGCAGCCCGCGGCGGGATTCTGCCTATAATTCACCCCTCCACTTT. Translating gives CASSPRRDSAYNSPLHF.

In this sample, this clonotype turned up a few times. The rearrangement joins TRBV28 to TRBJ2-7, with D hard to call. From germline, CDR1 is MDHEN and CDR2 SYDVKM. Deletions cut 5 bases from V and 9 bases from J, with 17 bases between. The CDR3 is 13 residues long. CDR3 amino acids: CASSPPIEWGQYF. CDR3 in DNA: TGTGCCAGCAGTCCCCCCATCGAATGGGGGCAGTACTTC.

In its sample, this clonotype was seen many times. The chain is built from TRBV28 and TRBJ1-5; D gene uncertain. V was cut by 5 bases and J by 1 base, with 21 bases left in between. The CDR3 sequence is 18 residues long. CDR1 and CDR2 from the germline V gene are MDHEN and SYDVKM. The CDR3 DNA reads TGTGCCAGCAGTAGAGGACGGTCGAGAGTGAGGAGCAATCAGCCCCAGCATTTT. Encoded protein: CASSRGRSRVRSNQPQHF.

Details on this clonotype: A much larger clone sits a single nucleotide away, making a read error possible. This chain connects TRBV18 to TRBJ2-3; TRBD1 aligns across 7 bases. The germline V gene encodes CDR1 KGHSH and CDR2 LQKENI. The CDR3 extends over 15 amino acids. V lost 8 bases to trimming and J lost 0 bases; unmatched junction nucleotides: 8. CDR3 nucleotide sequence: TGTGCCAGCCCACGGGACAGTCCTAGCACAGATACGCAGTATTTT. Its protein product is CASPRDSPSTDTQYF.

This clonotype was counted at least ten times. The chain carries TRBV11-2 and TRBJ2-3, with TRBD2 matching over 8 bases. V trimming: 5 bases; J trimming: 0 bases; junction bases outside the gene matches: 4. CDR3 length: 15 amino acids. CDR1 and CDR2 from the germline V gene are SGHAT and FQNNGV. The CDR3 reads CASSRGTRSTDTQYF. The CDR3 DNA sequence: TGTGCCAGCAGCCGCGGGACTAGAAGCACAGATACGCAGTATTTT.

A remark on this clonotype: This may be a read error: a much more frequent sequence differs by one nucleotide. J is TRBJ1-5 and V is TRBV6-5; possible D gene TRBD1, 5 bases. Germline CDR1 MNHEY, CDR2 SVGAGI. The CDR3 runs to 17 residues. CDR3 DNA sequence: TGTGCCATCAGTTACCTACTGGTGAGGGGTAGCAATCAGCCCCAGCATTTT. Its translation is CAISYLLVRGSNQPQHF.

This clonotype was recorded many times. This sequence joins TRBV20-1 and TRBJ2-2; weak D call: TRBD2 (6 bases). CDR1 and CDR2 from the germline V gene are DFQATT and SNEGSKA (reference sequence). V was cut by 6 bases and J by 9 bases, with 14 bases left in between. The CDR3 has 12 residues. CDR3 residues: CSAGYGGRELFF. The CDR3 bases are TGCAGTGCGGGGTACGGGGGACGGGAGCTGTTTTTT.

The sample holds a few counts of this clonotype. CDR3 loop: CASSLAIYTYEQYF. The CDR3 DNA reads as TGCGCCAGCAGCTTGGCCATTTATACCTACGAGCAGTACTTC. The chain is built from TRBV5-1 and TRBJ2-7; D gene uncertain. Between the trimmed V and J ends, which lost 0 bases and 2 bases, there was a span of 9 bases. From germline, CDR1 is SGHRS and CDR2 YFSETQ. The CDR3 extends over 14 amino acids.

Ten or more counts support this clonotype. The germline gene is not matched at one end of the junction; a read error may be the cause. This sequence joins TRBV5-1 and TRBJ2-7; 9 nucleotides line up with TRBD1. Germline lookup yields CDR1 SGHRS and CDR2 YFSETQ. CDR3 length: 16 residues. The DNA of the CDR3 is TGTGCCAGCAGCCCGGCACAGGGGGCGATACCCTACGAGCAGTACTTC. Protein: CASSPAQGAIPYEQYF.

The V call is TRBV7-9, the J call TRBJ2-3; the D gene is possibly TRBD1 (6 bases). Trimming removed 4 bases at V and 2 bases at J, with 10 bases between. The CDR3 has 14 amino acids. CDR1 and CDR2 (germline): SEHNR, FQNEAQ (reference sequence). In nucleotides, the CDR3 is TGTGCCAGCAGCTCTTGGACAGACACAGATACGCAGTATTTT. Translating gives CASSSWTDTDTQYF.

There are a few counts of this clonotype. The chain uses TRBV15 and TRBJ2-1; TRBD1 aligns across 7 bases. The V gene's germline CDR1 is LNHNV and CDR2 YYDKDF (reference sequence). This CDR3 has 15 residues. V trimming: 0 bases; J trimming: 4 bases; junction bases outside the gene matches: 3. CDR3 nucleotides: TGTGCCACCAGCAGAGATGTCAGGGGGTACAATGAGCAGTTCTTC. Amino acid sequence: CATSRDVRGYNEQFF.

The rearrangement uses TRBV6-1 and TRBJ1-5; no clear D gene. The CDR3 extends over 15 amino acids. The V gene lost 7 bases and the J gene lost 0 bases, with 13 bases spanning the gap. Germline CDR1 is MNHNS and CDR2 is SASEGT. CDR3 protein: CASTSVWNSNQPQHF. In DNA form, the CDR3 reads TGTGCCAGCACCTCTGTGTGGAATAGCAATCAGCCCCAGCATTTT.

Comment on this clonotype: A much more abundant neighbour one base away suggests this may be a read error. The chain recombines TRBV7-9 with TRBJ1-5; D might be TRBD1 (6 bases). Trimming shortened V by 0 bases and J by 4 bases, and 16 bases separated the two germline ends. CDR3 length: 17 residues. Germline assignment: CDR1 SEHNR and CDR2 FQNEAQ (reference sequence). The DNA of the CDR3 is TGTGCCAGCAGCTTAGCCCTTTTGGGGGACACTAATCAGCCCCAGCATTTT. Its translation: CASSLALLGDTNQPQHF.

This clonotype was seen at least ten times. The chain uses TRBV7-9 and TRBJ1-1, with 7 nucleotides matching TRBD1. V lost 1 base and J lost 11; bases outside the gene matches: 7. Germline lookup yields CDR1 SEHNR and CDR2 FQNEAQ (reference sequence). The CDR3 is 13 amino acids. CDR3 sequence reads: CASSLGQGVSAFF. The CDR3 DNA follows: TGTGCCAGCAGCTTAGGGCAGGGGGTGTCGGCTTTCTTT.

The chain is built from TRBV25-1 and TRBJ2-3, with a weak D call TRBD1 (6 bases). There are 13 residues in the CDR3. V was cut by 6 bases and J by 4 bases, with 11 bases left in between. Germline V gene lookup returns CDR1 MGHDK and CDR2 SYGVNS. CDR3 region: CASRDSVADTQYF. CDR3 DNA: TGTGCCAGCAGGGACAGCGTCGCAGATACGCAGTATTTT. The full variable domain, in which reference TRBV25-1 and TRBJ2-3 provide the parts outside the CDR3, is EADIYQTPRYLVIGTGKKITLECSQTMGHDKMYWYQQDPGMELHLIHYSYGVNSTEKGDLSSESTVSRIRTEHFPLTLESARPSHTSQYLCASRDSVADTQYFGPGTRLTVL.

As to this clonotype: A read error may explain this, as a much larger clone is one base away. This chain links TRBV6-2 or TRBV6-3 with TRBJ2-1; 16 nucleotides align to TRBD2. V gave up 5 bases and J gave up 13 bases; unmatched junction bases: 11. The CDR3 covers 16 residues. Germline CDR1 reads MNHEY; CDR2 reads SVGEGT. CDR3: CASSHPGLAGGDAQFF. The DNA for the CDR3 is TGTGCCAGCAGTCACCCGGGACTAGCGGGAGGGGATGCTCAGTTCTTC.

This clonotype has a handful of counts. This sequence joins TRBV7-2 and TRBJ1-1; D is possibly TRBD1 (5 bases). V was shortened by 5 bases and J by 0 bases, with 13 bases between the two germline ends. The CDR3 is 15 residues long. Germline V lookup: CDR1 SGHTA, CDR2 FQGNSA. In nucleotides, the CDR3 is TGTGCCAGCAGCCGCCGGCCAGGGCTGAACACTGAAGCTTTCTTT. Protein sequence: CASSRRPGLNTEAFF.

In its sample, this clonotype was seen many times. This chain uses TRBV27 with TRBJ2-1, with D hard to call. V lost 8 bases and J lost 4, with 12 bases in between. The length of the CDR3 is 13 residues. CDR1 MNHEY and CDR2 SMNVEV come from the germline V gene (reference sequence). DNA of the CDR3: TGTGCCAGCTCCCACCCCCAGTACAATGAGCAGTTCTTC. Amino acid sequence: CASSHPQYNEQFF.

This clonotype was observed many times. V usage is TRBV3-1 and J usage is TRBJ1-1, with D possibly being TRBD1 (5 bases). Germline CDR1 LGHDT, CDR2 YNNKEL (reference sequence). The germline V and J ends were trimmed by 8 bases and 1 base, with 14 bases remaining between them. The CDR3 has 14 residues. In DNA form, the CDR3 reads TGTGCCAGCCGCCCCTTGGGGCAGAACACTGAAGCTTTCTTT. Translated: CASRPLGQNTEAFF.

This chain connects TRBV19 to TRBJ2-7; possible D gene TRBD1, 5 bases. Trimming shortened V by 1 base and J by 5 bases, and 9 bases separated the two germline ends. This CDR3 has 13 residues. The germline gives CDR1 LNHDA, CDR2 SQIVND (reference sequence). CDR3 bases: TGTGCCAGTAGTATAGGCGACAGTAACGAGCAGTACTTC. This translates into CASSIGDSNEQYF.

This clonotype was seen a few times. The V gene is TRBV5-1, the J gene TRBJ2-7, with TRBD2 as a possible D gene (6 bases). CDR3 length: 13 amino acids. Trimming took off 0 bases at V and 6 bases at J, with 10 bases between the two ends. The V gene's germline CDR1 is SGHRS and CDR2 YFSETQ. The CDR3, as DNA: TGCGCCAGCAGCTTGGGACCTAGCGCCGAGCAGTACTTC. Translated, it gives CASSLGPSAEQYF.

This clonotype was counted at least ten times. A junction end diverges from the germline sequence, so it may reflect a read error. CDR3 sequence reads: CSVEGAGRVREQYF. The CDR3 region has the DNA TGCAGCGTCGAAGGAGCCGGGAGAGTGAGGGAGCAGTACTTC. The chain links TRBV29-1 to TRBJ2-7, with D tentatively TRBD2 (6 bases). Germline CDR1 SQVTM, CDR2 ANQGSEA. The CDR3 spans 14 residues.

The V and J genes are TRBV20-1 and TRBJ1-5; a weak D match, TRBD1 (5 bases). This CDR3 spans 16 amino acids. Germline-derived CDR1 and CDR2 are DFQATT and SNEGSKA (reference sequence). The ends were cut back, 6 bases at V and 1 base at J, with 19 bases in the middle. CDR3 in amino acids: CSATAGGGGSNQPQHF. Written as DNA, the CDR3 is TGCAGTGCCACAGCGGGGGGAGGCGGCAGCAATCAGCCCCAGCATTTT.

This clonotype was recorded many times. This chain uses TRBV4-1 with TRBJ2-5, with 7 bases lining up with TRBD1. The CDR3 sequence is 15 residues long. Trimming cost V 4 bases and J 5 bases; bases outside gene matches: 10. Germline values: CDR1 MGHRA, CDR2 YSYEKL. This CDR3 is CASSRGTQQGETQYF. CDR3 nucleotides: TGCGCCAGCAGCCGGGGGACCCAACAGGGGGAGACCCAGTACTTC.

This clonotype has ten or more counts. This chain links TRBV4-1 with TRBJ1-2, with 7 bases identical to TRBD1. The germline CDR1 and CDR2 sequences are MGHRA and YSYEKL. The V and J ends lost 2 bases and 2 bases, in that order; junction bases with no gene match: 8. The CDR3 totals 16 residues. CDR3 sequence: CASSQPRTGANYGYTF. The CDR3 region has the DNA TGCGCCAGCAGCCAACCTCGAACAGGGGCCAACTATGGCTACACCTTC.

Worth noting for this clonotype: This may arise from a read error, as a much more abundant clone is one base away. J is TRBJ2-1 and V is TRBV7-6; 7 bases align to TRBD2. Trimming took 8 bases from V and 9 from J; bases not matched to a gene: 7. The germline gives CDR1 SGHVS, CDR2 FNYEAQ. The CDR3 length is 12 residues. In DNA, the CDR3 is TGTGCCAGCGGCCTGACTAGCCGTGAGCAGTTCTTC. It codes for CASGLTSREQFF. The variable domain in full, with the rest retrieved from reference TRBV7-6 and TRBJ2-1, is GAGVSQSPRYKVTKRGQDVALRCDPISGHVSLYWYRQALGQGPEFLTYFNYEAQQDKSGLPNDRFSAERPEGSISTLTIQRTEQRDSAMYRCASGLTSREQFFGPGTRLTVL.

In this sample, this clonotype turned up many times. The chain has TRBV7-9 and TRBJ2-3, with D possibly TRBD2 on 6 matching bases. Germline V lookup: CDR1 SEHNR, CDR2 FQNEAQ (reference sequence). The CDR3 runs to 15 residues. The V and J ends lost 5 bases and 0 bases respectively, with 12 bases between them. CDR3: CASSPTSTSTDTQYF. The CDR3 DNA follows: TGTGCCAGCAGCCCGACTAGTACTAGCACAGATACGCAGTATTTT.

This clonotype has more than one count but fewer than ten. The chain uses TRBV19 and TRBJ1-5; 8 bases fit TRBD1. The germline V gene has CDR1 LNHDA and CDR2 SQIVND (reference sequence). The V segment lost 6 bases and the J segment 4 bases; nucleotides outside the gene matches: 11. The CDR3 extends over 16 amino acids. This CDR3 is CASRRTGSRRNQPQHF. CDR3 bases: TGTGCCAGTAGAAGGACAGGGTCTCGAAGGAATCAGCCCCAGCATTTT.

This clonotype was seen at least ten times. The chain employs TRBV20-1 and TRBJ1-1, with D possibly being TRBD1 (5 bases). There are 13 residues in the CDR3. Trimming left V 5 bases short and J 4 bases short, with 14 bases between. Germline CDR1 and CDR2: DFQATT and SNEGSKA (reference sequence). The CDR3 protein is CSAGPGGGTEAFF. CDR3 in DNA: TGCAGTGCTGGCCCCGGGGGTGGCACTGAAGCTTTCTTT.